This TCR beta chain was identified during a study of T cells in Graves' hyperthyroidism and ophthalmopathy. Study-wide results and caveats: The model made its ophthalmopathy prediction, and onset followed a median about 6 months later. The majority of expanded thyroid clonotypes above 0.001 also appeared in blood.

Amplification yielded TCR beta CDR3 regions, with RNA transcripts as the source. An initial round of RT-PCR targeting the TCR CDR3 relied on the HTBI primer set. TCRdb reanalysed the multiplex PCR reads using MiXCR and keeps one entry per CDR3 protein. The table records some 350,000 distinct CDR3 sequences, about 15% of them present only once. Ophthalmopathy patients had moderate-to-severe active disease, CAS ≥3, NOSPECS ≥4, and disease duration under 3 months. This clonotype has at least ten counts. Its target is unknown. The CDR3 is 14 amino acids. Per germline, CDR1 SNHLY and CDR2 FYNNEI. Trimming pared 3 bases from V and 6 bases from J, leaving 15 bases between.

The TCR originated in a woman in her sixties or seventies with Graves' ophthalmopathy. V is TRBV2 and J is TRBJ2-7; a weak D match, TRBD2 (5 bases). Sequencing input: blood. CDR3 loop: CASSDVGEWVEQYF. The CDR3 nucleotides read TGTGCCAGCAGTGACGTGGGAGAGTGGGTCGAGCAGTACTTC.